The 17 T cell receptor beta chains in this list originate from one sample, sequenced in a study of blood T cell repertoires in COVID-19. Sequenced by immunoSEQ multiplex PCR; TCRdb stores in-frame clones only, minus some. The sample has over 95,000 clones; around nine tenths are singletons. Sequenced material: peripheral blood. Receptors were obtained from a human donor with acute or convalescent COVID-19. The donor label of this sample is uncertain.

This clone appeared once. The V gene is TRBV18, the J gene TRBJ2-7; 8 nucleotides agree with TRBD2. CDR1 and CDR2 (germline): KGHSH, LQKENI. After removal of 2 bases from V and 3 bases from J, the junction contained 6 bases not matched to a gene. The CDR3 loop spans 15 amino acids. The CDR3 region has the DNA TGTGCCAGCTCACCATTAGAGACTAGCGTCTACGAGCAGTACTTC. It is translated as CASSPLETSVYEQYF.

The rearrangement joins TRBV6-1 to TRBJ1-1; D is ambiguous. The CDR3 covers 13 residues. The V gene's germline CDR1 is MNHNS and CDR2 SASEGT. With 3 bases removed from V and 8 bases from J, the gap between germline ends came to 13 bases. CDR3 in amino acids: CASSDRGVGEAFF. In DNA, the CDR3 is TGTGCCAGCAGTGACCGCGGGGTGGGGGAAGCTTTCTTT.

This clone was found once. This chain connects TRBV10-3 to TRBJ1-2, with D maybe TRBD1 (5 bases). Between the trimmed V and J ends, which lost 3 bases and 8 bases, there was a span of 13 bases. This CDR3 is 13 amino acids long. CDR1 ENHRY and CDR2 SYGVKD come from the germline V gene. CDR3 sequence reads: CAISDRAVTGYTF. CDR3 coding DNA: TGTGCCATCAGTGACAGGGCCGTTACGGGCTACACCTTC.

CDR3 DNA sequence: TGTGCCAGCAGTGAACAGCGGCAAGAGACCCAGTACTTC. This codes for CASSEQRQETQYF. The V gene is TRBV2, the J gene TRBJ2-5, with D tentatively TRBD2 (5 bases). This CDR3 contains 13 residues. The V end lost 2 bases, the J end lost 2 bases, and 6 bases lay between the germline ends. CDR1 and CDR2 from the germline V gene are SNHLY and FYNNEI.

This clone was picked up one time. The V and J genes are TRBV7-9 and TRBJ1-1; D ambiguous. The CDR3 length is 12 residues. V lost 2 bases and J 6 bases, leaving 7 bases between the germline ends. Looked up from germline, CDR1 is SEHNR and CDR2 is FQNEAQ (reference sequence). CDR3 loop: CASSLLGSEAFF. DNA for the CDR3: TGTGCCAGCAGCTTACTCGGGTCTGAAGCTTTCTTT.

CDR3 DNA sequence: TGTGCCAGCAGTGTTATAGGACAGGGCGTCAGCACTGAAGCTTTCTTT. This codes for CASSVIGQGVSTEAFF. The chain joins TRBV6-1 to TRBJ1-1; TRBD1 agrees at 8 bases. V shed 4 bases, J shed 4 bases, and the junction held 11 bases outside the gene matches. The CDR3 sequence is 16 residues long. Germline V gene sequence: CDR1 MNHNS, CDR2 SASEGT.

This chain joins TRBV19 and TRBJ1-5; the D is unclear. V lost 1 base and J lost 6, with 13 bases in between. Germline assignment: CDR1 LNHDA and CDR2 SQIVND (reference sequence). There are 15 residues in the CDR3. CDR3 sequence reads: CASSIGEGVFQPQHF. CDR3 coding DNA: TGTGCCAGTAGTATAGGAGAGGGAGTGTTTCAGCCCCAGCATTTT.

The chain has TRBV20-1 and TRBJ2-1; 13 bases fit TRBD2. V shed 3 bases, J shed 8 bases, and the junction held 10 bases outside the gene matches. There are 16 residues in the CDR3. CDR1 DFQATT and CDR2 SNEGSKA come from the germline V gene (reference sequence). The CDR3 DNA follows: TGCAGTGCTAGTCCCCCCGGACTAGCGGGAGCGTATGAGCAGTTCTTC. As protein: CSASPPGLAGAYEQFF.

The CDR3 coding sequence is TGTGCCACCAGTGACTCTAGAGATATACAAGAGACCCAGTACTTC. It encodes CATSDSRDIQETQYF. The chain links TRBV24-1 to TRBJ2-5; no clear D. The CDR3 has 15 residues. The germline V gene has CDR1 KGHDR and CDR2 SFDVKD. V lost 4 bases to trimming and J lost 2 bases, with 13 bases between them.

V is TRBV21-1 and J is TRBJ2-1; the table's D call, TRBD2, was not checked against the DNA. TRBV21-1 is described as a pseudogene. The CDR3 contains 15 residues. CDR3 residues: CASSIPHPTYNEQFF. In DNA, the CDR3 is TGTGCCAGCAGCATACCGCACCCTACCTACAATGAGCAGTTCTTC.

The chain is built from TRBV28 and TRBJ2-3, with a weak D call TRBD1 (6 bases). The germline gives CDR1 MDHEN, CDR2 SYDVKM. The CDR3 is 14 residues long. Trimming took off 8 bases at V and 0 bases at J, with 12 bases between the two ends. CDR3 bases: TGTGCCAGCCACAGGGACCCTAGCACAGATACGCAGTATTTT. It specifies CASHRDPSTDTQYF.

This rearrangement joins TRBV6-5 to TRBJ2-1; D perhaps matches TRBD1 (6 bases). Deletions cut 6 bases from V and 4 bases from J, with 13 bases between. The germline gives CDR1 MNHEY, CDR2 SVGAGI. The CDR3 totals 14 residues. Here the CDR3 DNA reads TGTGCCAGCAGCCGAGGACAGAAATACAATGAGCAGTTCTTC. Amino acids: CASSRGQKYNEQFF.

J is TRBJ2-1 and V is TRBV6-2 or TRBV6-3; TRBD2 aligns across 9 bases. Germline-derived CDR1 and CDR2 are MNHEY and SVGEGT. The CDR3 is made up of 15 amino acids. With V trimmed by 6 bases and J by 4 bases, 7 bases remained unmatched. The CDR3 sequence is CASSKTGLAYNEQFF. In nucleotides, the CDR3 is TGTGCCAGCAGCAAGACGGGACTAGCTTACAATGAGCAGTTCTTC.

This clone was seen only once. The J gene is TRBJ1-6, the V gene TRBV11-2, with 7 positions matching TRBD1. The V gene's germline CDR1 is SGHAT and CDR2 FQNNGV. CDR3 length: 15 amino acids. V was pared by 1 base and J by 10 bases, with 7 bases of the junction left unmatched. CDR3 nucleotides: TGTGCCAGCAGCTTAGCGGGACAGTCGGGATCACCCCTCCACTTT. Its protein product is CASSLAGQSGSPLHF.

The chain has TRBV7-8 and TRBJ1-5; 7 bases are shared with TRBD1. This CDR3 is built from 18 residues. Trimming removed 1 base from V and 6 bases from J; junction bases left unmatched: 15. Germline CDR1 SGHVS, CDR2 FQNEAQ. The CDR3 protein is CASSLDLAGTGVSQPQHF. For the CDR3, the DNA is TGTGCCAGCAGCTTAGACCTGGCAGGAACAGGGGTCAGTCAGCCCCAGCATTTT.

V and J are TRBV5-1 and TRBJ1-1; perhaps TRBD1 as D (6 bases). Germline assignment: CDR1 SGHRS and CDR2 YFSETQ. V lost 0 bases to trimming and J lost 4 bases, with 19 bases between them. This CDR3 is 17 amino acids long. The CDR3 DNA follows: TGCGCCAGCAGCTTGGACCCCTCGGCGGGAGGGGGCACTGAAGCTTTCTTT. It translates to CASSLDPSAGGGTEAFF.

A few counts support this clone. In nucleotides, the CDR3 is TGTGCCAGCAGTTTAAACCTGAGGGAGCAGTACTTC. It encodes CASSLNLREQYF. V and J are TRBV28 and TRBJ2-7; D is unresolved. This CDR3 is built from 12 residues. In germline, CDR1 is MDHEN, CDR2 SYDVKM. Trimming took 2 bases from V and 7 from J, leaving 9 bases between them.